This T cell receptor (beta chain) was profiled in a study of T cells expressing NK-cell markers. About the research overall: Investigators obtained TCR beta repertoires from sorted CD3+CD56+NKG2C+, CD3+CD56+NKG2C- and CD3+CD56-NKG2C+ T cells.

CDR1 and CDR2 from the germline V gene are SGHVS and FQNEAQ. There are 16 residues in the CDR3. TCRdb reprocessed the 5' RACE reads; each CDR3 protein has one entry and no DNA is given. This sample's table has about 260,000 distinct CDR3 sequences. This TCR was recovered from a man aged 18 to 30 in good health. The specimen was blood T cells: a sorted CD56 or NKG2C T cell subset, CD4+ or CD8+ T cells, or bulk PBMC T cells (not recorded which). The chain joins TRBV7-8 to TRBJ2-6. CDR3 sequence reads: CASSLARGPGANVLTF.